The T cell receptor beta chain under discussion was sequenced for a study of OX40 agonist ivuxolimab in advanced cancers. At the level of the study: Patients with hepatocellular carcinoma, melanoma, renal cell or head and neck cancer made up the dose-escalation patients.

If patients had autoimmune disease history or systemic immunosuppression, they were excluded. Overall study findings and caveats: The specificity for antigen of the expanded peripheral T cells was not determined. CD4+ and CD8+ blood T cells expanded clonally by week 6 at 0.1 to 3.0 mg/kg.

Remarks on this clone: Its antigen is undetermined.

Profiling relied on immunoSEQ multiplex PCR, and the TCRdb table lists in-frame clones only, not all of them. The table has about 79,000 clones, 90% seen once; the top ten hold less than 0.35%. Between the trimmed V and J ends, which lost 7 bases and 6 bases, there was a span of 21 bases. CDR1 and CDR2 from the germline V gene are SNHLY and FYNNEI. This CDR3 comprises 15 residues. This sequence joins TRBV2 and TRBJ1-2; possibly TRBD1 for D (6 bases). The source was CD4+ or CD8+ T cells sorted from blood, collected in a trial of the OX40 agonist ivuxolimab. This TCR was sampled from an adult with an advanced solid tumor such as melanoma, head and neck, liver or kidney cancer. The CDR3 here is CASNPTGKTVHGYTF. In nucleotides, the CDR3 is TGTGCCAGCAATCCCACAGGGAAAACTGTCCATGGCTACACCTTC.